The 21 T cell receptor beta chains in this list originate from one sample, sequenced in a study of beta chain features in type 1 diabetes. Reverse transcribing all isolated RNA meant expressed TCRB transcripts were sequenced. Profiled with immunoSEQ multiplex PCR; TCRdb holds only in-frame clones, not every one. Among 200,000 to 300,000 clones, around 14% were seen once, and the ten largest hold more than 0.02%. Sample: naive CD4+ T cells from blood. The receptor source for this set is a woman between 40 and 50 years old in good health.

The V and J genes are TRBV7-2 and TRBJ2-3; weak D call: TRBD2 (5 bases). The ends were cut back, 5 bases at V and 7 bases at J, with 19 bases in the middle. Germline CDR1 is SGHTA and CDR2 is FQGNSA. The CDR3 runs 15 residues. The CDR3 spells CASSPYAYEGNTQYF. CDR3 DNA sequence: TGTGCCAGCAGCCCCTACGCCTATGAGGGAAATACGCAGTATTTT.

This chain uses TRBV19 with TRBJ2-7; a possible D gene is TRBD2 (5 bases). Germline CDR1 reads LNHDA; CDR2 reads SQIVND (reference sequence). V was trimmed by 5 bases and J by 2 bases, leaving 7 bases between them. This CDR3 contains 12 residues. CDR3 in amino acids: CASSEGAYEQYF. The CDR3 coding sequence is TGTGCCAGTAGTGAGGGAGCCTACGAGCAGTACTTC.

This clone was recorded only once. The rearrangement joins TRBV6-1 to TRBJ2-5; perhaps TRBD1 as D (6 bases). The V and J ends lost 6 bases and 7 bases respectively, with 15 bases between them. Germline-derived CDR1 and CDR2 are MNHNS and SASEGT. CDR3 length equals 13 residues. CDR3 residues: CASRTVEQGTQYF. CDR3 coding DNA: TGTGCCAGCAGGACGGTAGAACAGGGGACCCAGTACTTC.

The V gene is TRBV5-1, the J gene TRBJ1-1; 10 positions agree with TRBD1. The V gene's germline CDR1 is SGHRS and CDR2 YFSETQ. This CDR3 contains 17 residues. J lost 2 bases, V lost 2 bases, and 9 bases had no gene match. The CDR3 DNA reads TGCGCCAGCAGCTTATTCAAGACAGGGGGCATAAACACTGAAGCTTTCTTT. It specifies CASSLFKTGGINTEAFF. Full variable domain (outside the CDR3, taken from reference TRBV5-1 and TRBJ1-1): KAGVTQTPRYLIKTRGQQVTLSCSPISGHRSVSWYQQTPGQGLQFLFEYFSETQRNKGNFPGRFSGRQFSNSRSEMNVSTLELGDSALYLCASSLFKTGGINTEAFFGQGTRLTVV.

This clone has a handful of counts. The chain carries TRBV6-5 and TRBJ2-2; D might be TRBD1 (6 bases). This CDR3 spans 14 amino acids. The V gene's germline CDR1 is MNHEY and CDR2 SVGAGI. V gave up 6 bases and J gave up 5 bases, with 13 bases separating them. CDR3 sequence: CASRQQQGTGELFF. The CDR3, as DNA: TGTGCCAGCAGGCAGCAACAGGGAACCGGGGAGCTGTTTTTT.

In its sample, this clone was seen a few times. The gene calls are TRBV9 and TRBJ2-7, with 13 bases aligning to TRBD2. Per the germline V gene, CDR1 is SGDLS and CDR2 is YYNGEE. The CDR3 is 15 residues long. With V trimmed by 2 bases and J by 4 bases, 3 bases remained unmatched. The CDR3 nucleotides are TGTGCCAGCAGCGTGGGGACTAGCGGGGCTTACGAGCAGTACTTC. As protein: CASSVGTSGAYEQYF.

The chain joins TRBV6-6 to TRBJ2-1, with a weak D call TRBD2 (5 bases). The germline V and J ends were trimmed by 4 bases and 8 bases, with 9 bases remaining between them. Germline values: CDR1 MNHNY, CDR2 SVGAGI (reference sequence). The CDR3 extends over 12 amino acids. CDR3: CASSSEGYEQFF. CDR3 in DNA: TGTGCCAGCAGTTCCGAGGGTTATGAGCAGTTCTTC.

J is TRBJ2-1 and V is TRBV25-1, with D possibly matching TRBD1 (6 bases). Germline V gives CDR1 MGHDK, CDR2 SYGVNS. V lost 2 bases, J lost 6 bases, and 17 bases lay in between. There are 16 residues in the CDR3. The CDR3 loop is CASSEPQGKGSNEQFF. CDR3 coding DNA: TGTGCCAGCAGTGAACCCCAGGGGAAGGGTAGCAATGAGCAGTTCTTC.

In this sample, this clone turned up a few times. The chain combines TRBV28 with TRBJ2-1; a weak D match, TRBD2 (6 bases). V shed 6 bases and J shed 0 bases, with 12 bases lying between them. CDR1 and CDR2 from the germline V gene are MDHEN and SYDVKM. The CDR3 is 15 amino acids. The CDR3 DNA reads as TGTGCCAGCAGCCGTTACGGGAGCTCCTACAATGAGCAGTTCTTC. Protein: CASSRYGSSYNEQFF.

The sample holds a few counts of this clone. CDR3 residues: CASSLYTGATDTQYF. The CDR3 nucleotides read TGTGCCAGCAGTCTATATACAGGGGCCACAGATACGCAGTATTTT. The J gene is TRBJ2-3, the V gene TRBV27, with 7 bases identical to TRBD1. CDR1 and CDR2 (germline): MNHEY, SMNVEV (reference sequence). Trimming cost V 5 bases and J 2 bases; bases outside gene matches: 7. This CDR3 has 15 residues.

J is TRBJ2-7 and V is TRBV18; 12 nucleotides align to TRBD2. V lost 6 bases to trimming and J lost 0 bases; unmatched junction nucleotides: 9. CDR1 and CDR2 (germline): KGHSH, LQKENI. This CDR3 has 17 residues. CDR3 DNA: TGTGCCAGCTCCCCGGGACTAGCGGGCCAAGGCTCCTACGAGCAGTACTTC. Protein product: CASSPGLAGQGSYEQYF.

This clone was seen a handful of times. The chain carries TRBV7-8 and TRBJ2-7; D remains ambiguous. Germline CDR1 and CDR2: SGHVS and FQNEAQ. This CDR3 is built from 13 residues. Trimming pared 3 bases from V and 2 bases from J, leaving 8 bases between. The CDR3 DNA is TGTGCCAGCAGCTTTTGGTCAGCCTACGAGCAGTACTTC. Translating it yields CASSFWSAYEQYF. The full variable domain, in which reference TRBV7-8 and TRBJ2-7 provide the parts outside the CDR3, is GAGVSQSPRYKVAKRGQDVALRCDPISGHVSLFWYQQALGQGPEFLTYFQNEAQLDKSGLPSDRFFAERPEGSVSTLKIQRTQQEDSAVYLCASSFWSAYEQYFGPGTRLTVT.

V and J are TRBV15 and TRBJ1-2; D perhaps matches TRBD1 (6 bases). The length of the CDR3 is 13 residues. V lost 6 bases, J lost 8 bases, and 16 bases lay in between. Germline-derived CDR1 and CDR2 are LNHNV and YYDKDF (reference sequence). CDR3 residues: CATRGGGENGYTF. In DNA, the CDR3 is TGTGCCACCAGGGGAGGGGGTGAAAACGGCTACACCTTC.

The chain uses TRBV2 and TRBJ1-6, with 10 bases that match TRBD1. The length of the CDR3 is 15 residues. Unmatched junction bases numbered 3, after V lost 7 bases and J lost 3 bases. Germline V CDR1 and CDR2: SNHLY, FYNNEI. The CDR3: CASTRDRGYNSPLHF. CDR3 sequence (DNA): TGTGCCAGCACTAGGGACAGGGGCTATAATTCACCCCTCCACTTT. The complete variable domain, with remaining parts taken from reference TRBV2 and TRBJ1-6, reads EPEVTQTPSHQVTQMGQEVILRCVPISNHLYFYWYRQILGQKVEFLVSFYNNEISEKSEIFDDQFSVERPDGSNFTLKIRSTKLEDSAMYFCASTRDRGYNSPLHFGNGTRLTVT.

This clone turned up a few times. This sequence joins TRBV27 and TRBJ1-1; D uncertain. The germline V gene encodes CDR1 MNHEY and CDR2 SMNVEV (reference sequence). The length of the CDR3 is 14 residues. V was trimmed by 7 bases and J by 3 bases, leaving 15 bases between them. The CDR3 loop reads CASTNGRADTEAFF. Written as DNA, the CDR3 is TGTGCCAGCACCAATGGGAGGGCCGACACTGAAGCTTTCTTT.

The chain is built from TRBV7-9 and TRBJ1-1; no clear D gene. The CDR3 has 14 residues. Germline values: CDR1 SEHNR, CDR2 FQNEAQ (reference sequence). Trimming cost V 6 bases and J 0 bases, with 11 bases left between them. The CDR3: CASRLGTMNTEAFF. Written as DNA, the CDR3 is TGTGCCAGCAGGTTGGGCACGATGAACACTGAAGCTTTCTTT.

This chain links TRBV9 with TRBJ2-5; TRBD2 matches at 8 bases. The germline V gene has CDR1 SGDLS and CDR2 YYNGEE. The CDR3 runs to 15 residues. V lost 3 bases and J lost 2; bases outside the gene matches: 6. For the CDR3, the DNA is TGTGCCAGCAGCGCTCGGGGGGGCCTGCAAGAGACCCAGTACTTC. Its translation is CASSARGGLQETQYF.

This clone was seen a handful of times. The rearrangement uses TRBV5-4 and TRBJ1-2; D remains ambiguous. In germline, CDR1 is SGHNT, CDR2 YYREEE (reference sequence). Trimming removed 4 bases from V and 1 base from J, with 14 bases in between. The CDR3 has 15 residues. The CDR3 nucleotides read TGTGCCAGCAGCCCCGGCGGGATTCGTAACTATGGCTACACCTTC. This translates into CASSPGGIRNYGYTF. Based on the CDR3 plus reference TRBV5-4 and TRBJ1-2, the full variable domain is ETGVTQSPTHLIKTRGQQVTLRCSSQSGHNTVSWYQQALGQGPQFIFQYYREEENGRGNFPPRFSGLQFPNYSSELNVNALELDDSALYLCASSPGGIRNYGYTFGSGTRLTVV.

The sample holds a few counts of this clone. J is TRBJ2-7 and V is TRBV7-9; 12 nucleotides line up with TRBD1. This CDR3 has 15 amino acids. Germline-derived CDR1 and CDR2 are SEHNR and FQNEAQ (reference sequence). The trim removed 5 bases at V and 6 bases at J, leaving 8 bases unmatched. The CDR3, as DNA: TGTGCCAGCAGCGTATCCGGGACAGGGGGCCTCGAGCAGTACTTC. Its translation is CASSVSGTGGLEQYF.

V is TRBV7-9 and J is TRBJ2-7, with a weak D call TRBD1 (6 bases). Germline lookup yields CDR1 SEHNR and CDR2 FQNEAQ (reference sequence). The V gene lost 7 bases and the J gene lost 0 bases, with 16 bases spanning the gap. The CDR3 has 15 residues. CDR3 DNA: TGTGCCAGCACCCCCGGACAGTTCCCCTCCTACGAGCAGTACTTC. Protein: CASTPGQFPSYEQYF.

This sequence joins TRBV28 and TRBJ1-2, with 8 bases matching TRBD1. V dropped 6 bases and J dropped 5; count of bases not matched to a gene: 8. From germline, CDR1 is MDHEN and CDR2 SYDVKM. CDR3 length: 14 amino acids. CDR3 bases: TGTGCCAGCAGGTCCGGGACAGGAGGATATGGCTACACCTTC. Protein product: CASRSGTGGYGYTF.